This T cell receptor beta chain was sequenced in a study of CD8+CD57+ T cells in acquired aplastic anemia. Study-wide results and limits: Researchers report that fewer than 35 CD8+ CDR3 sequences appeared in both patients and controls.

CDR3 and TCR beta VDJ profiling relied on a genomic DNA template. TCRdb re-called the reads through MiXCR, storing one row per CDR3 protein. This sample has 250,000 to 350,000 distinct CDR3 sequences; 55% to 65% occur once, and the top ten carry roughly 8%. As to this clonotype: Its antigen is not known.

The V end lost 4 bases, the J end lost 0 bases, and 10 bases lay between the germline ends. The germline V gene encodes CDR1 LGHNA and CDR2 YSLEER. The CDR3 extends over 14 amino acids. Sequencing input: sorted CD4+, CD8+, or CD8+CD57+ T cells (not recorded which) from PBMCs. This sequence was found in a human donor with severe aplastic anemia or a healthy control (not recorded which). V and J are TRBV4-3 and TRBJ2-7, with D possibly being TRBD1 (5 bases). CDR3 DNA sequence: TGCGCCAGCAGCCGTGACGACAGCTCCTACGAGCAGTACTTC. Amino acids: CASSRDDSSYEQYF.